This T cell receptor (beta chain) comes out of a study of control samples from healthy donors and cancer patients. Using immunoSEQ multiplex PCR, the repertoire was profiled, and TCRdb retains in-frame clones only, with some absent. Of around 94,000 clones in the sample, about 86% are singletons; the top ten hold roughly 1.2%. CDR3 length: 14 amino acids. V dropped 7 bases and J dropped 6 bases, with 17 bases sitting between them. Germline V gene sequence: CDR1 MNHEY, CDR2 SVGAGI. Sequenced: blood. The chain links TRBV6-5 to TRBJ2-3; maybe TRBD2 (6 bases). The sequence derives from a woman aged 45-65 years in good health. Here the CDR3 DNA reads TGTGCCAGCATTTCGGGAGACCCCTCCGATACGCAGTATTTT. This codes for CASISGDPSDTQYF.